The 25 T cell receptor beta chains presented below share a single source sample, sequenced in a study of monozygotic twins with inflammatory bowel disease. Following a re-call of the 5' RACE reads, TCRdb has one entry per CDR3 protein and lacks DNA. This specimen shows around 100,000 distinct CDR3 sequences; the ten leading clones hold approximately 2%. The sequenced material came from blood. The receptor source for this set is a human donor with ulcerative colitis or Crohn's disease, or a healthy co-twin of an affected twin (not recorded which).

V gene TRBV4-2 combines with J gene TRBJ2-3; TCRdb reports TRBD2, a call that lacks DNA to check it against. Per germline, CDR1 LGHNA and CDR2 YNFKEQ. CDR3 size: 15 residues. CDR3 amino acids: CASSRTSKKTDTQYF.

V is TRBV20-1 and J is TRBJ2-1; TCRdb lists TRBD1, though no DNA is available to test this call. Germline CDR1 is DFQATT and CDR2 is SNEGSKA (reference sequence). The CDR3 runs 16 residues. CDR3 protein: CSASSHGTGGYNEQFF.

The V gene is TRBV5-1, the J gene TRBJ2-1; TCRdb returns TRBD1, unconfirmable since there is no DNA. This CDR3 has 16 residues. Germline V gives CDR1 SGHRS, CDR2 YFSETQ. Here the CDR3 reads CASSLGATVSYNEQFF.

The gene calls are TRBV7-2 and TRBJ2-7; no DNA is available, so the TRBD2 call from TCRdb remains unchecked. There are 15 residues in the CDR3. Germline V gene data show CDR1 as SGHTA and CDR2 as FQGNSA. The CDR3 spells CASTGLAGGRAEQYF. Drawing the rest from reference TRBV7-2 and TRBJ2-7, the complete variable domain is GAGVSQSPSNKVTEKGKDVELRCDPISGHTALYWYRQSLGQGLEFLIYFQGNSAPDKSGLPSDRFSAERTGGSVSTLTIQRTQQEDSAVYLCASTGLAGGRAEQYFGPGTRLTVT.

The chain combines TRBV28 with TRBJ1-2; absent DNA, TCRdb's TRBD1 call cannot be checked. This CDR3 has 16 residues. Germline CDR1 and CDR2: MDHEN and SYDVKM. The CDR3 reads CASSLSRGSNNYGYTF.

V usage is TRBV20-1 and J usage is TRBJ2-3; lacking DNA, the TRBD2 call made by TCRdb goes unchecked. The CDR3 has 15 amino acids. Germline CDR1 and CDR2: DFQATT and SNEGSKA (reference sequence). The CDR3 is CSAIRLEGSTDTQYF.

The gene calls are TRBV5-5 and TRBJ1-4. Germline lookup yields CDR1 SGHKS and CDR2 YYEKEE (reference sequence). This CDR3 is 14 amino acids long. This CDR3 reads CASSLSGDNEKLFF. The whole variable domain, filled in from reference TRBV5-5 and TRBJ1-4, reads DAGVTQSPTHLIKTRGQQVTLRCSPISGHKSVSWYQQVLGQGPQFIFQYYEKEERGRGNFPDRFSARQFPNYSSELNVNALLLGDSALYLCASSLSGDNEKLFFGSGTQLSVL.

J is TRBJ2-7 and V is TRBV4-3; the TCRdb call, TRBD1, lacks DNA for checking. The CDR3 runs 15 residues. CDR1 LGHNA and CDR2 YSLEER come from the germline V gene. CDR3 region: CASSTRQGSIYEQYF.

V and J are TRBV29-1 and TRBJ2-7; TCRdb's D call, TRBD2, is unchecked because there is no DNA. The CDR3 totals 17 residues. Germline V gives CDR1 SQVTM, CDR2 ANQGSEA. The CDR3 loop reads CSVEGAGGPDLRYEQYF.

V is TRBV7-2 and J is TRBJ2-7; no DNA is available, so the TRBD1 call from TCRdb remains unchecked. This CDR3 has 13 residues. Germline V lookup: CDR1 SGHTA, CDR2 FQGNSA. CDR3 residues: CASSSPGPYEQYF.

The J gene is TRBJ2-7, the V gene TRBV9. The CDR3 consists of 15 residues. Germline V lookup: CDR1 SGDLS, CDR2 YYNGEE. CDR3: CASSVGTGTPYEQYF.

The chain uses TRBV28 and TRBJ2-2; lacking DNA, the TRBD1 call made by TCRdb goes unchecked. Germline V gene sequence: CDR1 MDHEN, CDR2 SYDVKM. This CDR3 has 14 residues. CDR3 region: CASSRGTGPGELFF.

The chain links TRBV28 to TRBJ2-1; TCRdb selects TRBD2, and the lack of DNA leaves this call unchecked. This CDR3 contains 12 residues. The germline V gene has CDR1 MDHEN and CDR2 SYDVKM. CDR3 protein: CASVGSGNEQFF. The variable domain in full, completed from reference TRBV28 and TRBJ2-1, reads DVKVTQSSRYLVKRTGEKVFLECVQDMDHENMFWYRQDPGLGLRLIYFSYDVKMKEKGDIPEGYSVSREKKERFSLILESASTNQTSMYLCASVGSGNEQFFGPGTRLTVL.

The V and J genes are TRBV25-1 and TRBJ1-1. The CDR3 spans 11 residues. Germline V lookup: CDR1 MGHDK, CDR2 SYGVNS. CDR3: CASASSTEAFF.

V gene TRBV3-1 combines with J gene TRBJ2-7; TCRdb picks TRBD2, but there is no DNA to check that call. This CDR3 has 15 residues. From germline, CDR1 is LGHDT and CDR2 YNNKEL (reference sequence). The CDR3 spells CASSQTSGTHYDQYF.

The rearrangement links TRBV14 to TRBJ2-3; TCRdb selects TRBD2, and the lack of DNA leaves this call unchecked. There are 15 residues in the CDR3. CDR1 and CDR2 from the germline V gene are SGHDN and FVKESK. CDR3 region: CASSPVGRSPDTQYF.

The chain recombines TRBV6-6 with TRBJ2-2; TCRdb's D call, TRBD1, is unchecked because there is no DNA. Germline CDR1 is MNHNY and CDR2 is SVGAGI (reference sequence). The CDR3 totals 14 residues. The CDR3 loop is CASAGERDTGELFF.

V and J are TRBV28 and TRBJ2-7; the D call of TRBD1 rests on TCRdb alone, since no DNA is present to check it. The CDR3 loop spans 15 amino acids. The germline V gene encodes CDR1 MDHEN and CDR2 SYDVKM. CDR3 loop: CASSSPGTGDYEQYF.

The genes are TRBV12-2 and TRBJ2-3; TCRdb returns TRBD2, unconfirmable since there is no DNA. TRBV12-2 is shown as a pseudogene. CDR3 length: 20 amino acids. CDR3 protein: CASRLARVREAVLLTDTQYF.

This chain uses TRBV7-9 with TRBJ2-1; the D gene TCRdb calls, TRBD1, cannot be checked with no DNA. The CDR3 covers 14 residues. CDR1 is SEHNR and CDR2 is FQNEAQ in the germline V gene (reference sequence). The CDR3 sequence: CASSHTGRNNEQFF.

The chain employs TRBV7-2 and TRBJ2-1. Germline values: CDR1 SGHTA, CDR2 FQGNSA. This CDR3 comprises 12 residues. The CDR3 region is CASSLAGIEQFF.

The V gene is TRBV12-3 or TRBV12-4, the J gene TRBJ2-5; TCRdb reports TRBD2, a call that lacks DNA to check it against. The CDR3 runs 16 residues. CDR3 amino acids: CATGLAGGHGEETQYF.

This chain uses TRBV19 with TRBJ2-1; TCRdb returns TRBD2, unconfirmable since there is no DNA. Germline CDR1 reads LNHDA; CDR2 reads SQIVND (reference sequence). The length of the CDR3 is 20 residues. The CDR3 here is CASRGGKEGTSRTFYNEQFF.

The chain recombines TRBV25-1 with TRBJ2-5; TCRdb lists TRBD1, though no DNA is available to test this call. Germline V gene lookup returns CDR1 MGHDK and CDR2 SYGVNS. The CDR3 covers 16 residues. The CDR3 sequence: CASSEVVGGPGETQYF.

The J gene is TRBJ2-1, the V gene TRBV14; without DNA, the TCRdb call of TRBD2 cannot be checked. The V gene's germline CDR1 is SGHDN and CDR2 FVKESK. CDR3 length: 11 residues. CDR3 region: CASSWRDEQFF.